Listed below are T cell receptor beta chains from one sample, sequenced in a study of human T cells and chemical hapten exposure. TCRdb re-derived calls from the RACE reads in MiXCR, one entry per CDR3 protein. The sample contains around 99,000 distinct CDR3 sequences, approximately 9.9% of which appear only once. This sample comprised whole blood, obtained in connection with sensitization to the hapten diphenylcyclopropenone (DPC). Every receptor here comes from a man aged 40-49 years with alopecia areata. Some clones in this sample may be carry-over from other donors' samples. Each CDR3 is given with its conserved first and last residue. The D gene is left open where the match is weak. Rows give clone size only sometimes, using once, few, many, or a class for an expanded clone.

V: TRBV3-1
D: -
size: few
J: TRBJ2-1
CDR3: CASSQSYRYNEQFF
DNA: TGTGCCAGCAGCCAATCATACCGGTACAATGAGCAGTTCTTC

V: TRBV5-1
D: -
size: many
J: TRBJ1-1
CDR3: CASRLGDGMNTEAFF
DNA: TGCGCCAGCAGACTAGGGGACGGGATGAACACTGAAGCTTTCTTT

V: TRBV6-2/TRBV6-3
D: -
size: many
J: TRBJ1-1
CDR3: CASLAAGNTEAFF
DNA: TGTGCCAGCCTCGCAGCCGGAAACACTGAAGCTTTCTTT

V: TRBV5-1
D: TRBD1
size: many
J: TRBJ1-1
CDR3: CASSLGTGLGDTEAFF
DNA: TGCGCCAGCAGCCTAGGGACAGGGCTTGGGGACACTGAAGCTTTCTTT

V: TRBV30
D: TRBD1
size: many
J: TRBJ1-4
CDR3: CAWSANRGLSEKLFF
DNA: TGTGCCTGGAGTGCTAACAGGGGTCTAAGTGAAAAACTGTTTTTT

V: TRBV12-3/TRBV12-4
D: -
size: few
J: TRBJ1-1
CDR3: CASSKNIQAPTEAFF
DNA: TGTGCCAGCAGTAAAAATATACAGGCCCCCACTGAAGCTTTCTTT

V: TRBV27
D: -
size: -
J: TRBJ2-7
CDR3: CANTAPTRWPSEQYF
DNA: TGTGCCAACACCGCCCCGACTCGCTGGCCGAGCGAGCAGTACTTC

V: TRBV5-1
D: -
size: few
J: TRBJ2-3
CDR3: CASSLAQGGTDTQYF
DNA: TGCGCCAGCAGCTTGGCGCAGGGCGGCACAGATACGCAGTATTTT

V: TRBV20-1
D: -
size: many
J: TRBJ1-5
CDR3: CSARGGEMGNQPQHF
DNA: TGCAGTGCTAGAGGTGGGGAGATGGGCAATCAGCCCCAGCATTTT

V: TRBV12-3/TRBV12-4
D: TRBD1
size: few
J: TRBJ2-5
CDR3: CASSSGGRSGETQYF
DNA: TGTGCCAGCAGCTCAGGGGGAAGGAGTGGGGAGACCCAGTACTTC

V: TRBV13
D: TRBD1
size: few
J: TRBJ1-5
CDR3: CASSPGGGSQPQHF
DNA: TGTGCCAGCAGCCCAGGGGGGGGTAGTCAGCCCCAGCATTTT

V: TRBV7-2
D: -
size: -
J: TRBJ1-5
CDR3: CASSLDVSQPQHF
DNA: TGTGCCAGCAGCTTAGATGTAAGTCAGCCCCAGCATTTT

V: TRBV28
D: -
size: few
J: TRBJ1-2
CDR3: CASRPYLANYGYTF
DNA: TGTGCCAGCAGACCTTACCTTGCTAACTATGGCTACACCTTC

V: TRBV28
D: -
size: -
J: TRBJ2-1
CDR3: CASRTRTVSYNEQFF
DNA: TGTGCCAGCAGGACTAGGACGGTTTCCTACAATGAGCAGTTCTTC

V: TRBV21-1
D: -
size: few
J: TRBJ2-5
CDR3: CASIERGRAQYF
DNA: TGTGCCAGCATCGAACGCGGGAGGGCCCAGTACTTC

V: TRBV9
D: TRBD2
size: -
J: TRBJ2-1
CDR3: CASSVATASGHNEQFF
DNA: TGTGCCAGCAGCGTAGCTACGGCTAGCGGTCACAATGAGCAGTTCTTC

V: TRBV18
D: -
size: -
J: TRBJ1-2
CDR3: CASSPSGLLYGYTF
DNA: TGTGCCAGCTCACCCTCGGGATTGCTCTATGGCTACACCTTC

V: TRBV7-2
D: TRBD2
size: -
J: TRBJ2-1
CDR3: CASSLEAGALGKQFF
DNA: TGTGCCAGCAGCTTAGAAGCGGGGGCCCTTGGGAAGCAGTTCTTC

V: TRBV6-2/TRBV6-3
D: TRBD2
size: few
J: TRBJ2-7
CDR3: CARGTSAYEQYF
DNA: TGTGCCAGGGGGACTAGCGCCTACGAGCAGTACTTC

V: TRBV9
D: -
size: -
J: TRBJ2-6
CDR3: CASSPRPPAESSGANVLTF
DNA: TGTGCCAGCAGCCCCCGACCTCCGGCGGAGAGCTCTGGGGCCAACGTCCTGACTTTC

V: TRBV7-2
D: -
size: many
J: TRBJ1-3
CDR3: CASSLAGTSGNTIYF
DNA: TGTGCCAGCAGCTTAGCGGGGACCTCTGGAAACACCATATATTTT

V: TRBV29-1
D: -
size: -
J: TRBJ2-5
CDR3: CSVGGPGRETQYF
DNA: TGCAGCGTTGGAGGGCCCGGGCGTGAGACCCAGTACTTC

V: TRBV6-2/TRBV6-3
D: TRBD1
size: few
J: TRBJ1-2
CDR3: CASSGPGQTNYGYTF
DNA: TGTGCCAGCAGTGGTCCGGGACAGACGAACTATGGCTACACCTTC

V: TRBV28
D: TRBD2
size: few
J: TRBJ2-7
CDR3: CASSSTRLAGSF
DNA: TGTGCCAGCAGTTCCACTCGTCTAGCGGGGTCCTTC

V: TRBV2
D: -
size: few
J: TRBJ2-2
CDR3: CASRARGNTGELFF
DNA: TGTGCCAGCAGGGCCCGGGGGAACACCGGGGAGCTGTTTTTT

V: TRBV20-1
D: TRBD1
size: -
J: TRBJ1-2
CDR3: CSASTGGDYGYTF
DNA: TGCAGTGCTAGTACAGGGGGAGACTATGGCTACACCTTC

V: TRBV28
D: TRBD1
size: many
J: TRBJ1-4
CDR3: CASSRGQGAEKLFF
DNA: TGTGCCAGCAGTCGGGGACAGGGAGCGGAAAAACTGTTTTTT

V: TRBV29-1
D: -
size: -
J: TRBJ2-3
CDR3: CSVDELTDTQYF
DNA: TGCAGCGTTGATGAACTCACAGATACGCAGTATTTT

V: TRBV7-2
D: -
size: -
J: TRBJ2-7
CDR3: CASSLARTTDEQYF
DNA: TGTGCCAGCAGCTTAGCGAGAACTACCGACGAGCAGTACTTC

V: TRBV15
D: -
size: few
J: TRBJ1-1
CDR3: CATSSRGQNTEAFF
DNA: TGTGCCACCAGCAGCAGGGGCCAGAACACTGAAGCTTTCTTT

V: TRBV28
D: -
size: medium-sized
J: TRBJ1-5
CDR3: CASSISNQPQHF
DNA: TGTGCCAGCAGTATAAGCAATCAGCCCCAGCATTTT

V: TRBV7-2
D: -
size: few
J: TRBJ1-3
CDR3: CASSTQGSGNTIYF
DNA: TGTGCCAGCAGCACCCAGGGCTCTGGAAACACCATATATTTT

V: TRBV11-2
D: -
size: few
J: TRBJ1-1
CDR3: CASSLGGGNTEAFF
DNA: TGTGCCAGCAGCTTAGGGGGGGGGAACACTGAAGCTTTCTTT

V: TRBV7-2
D: -
size: -
J: TRBJ1-4
CDR3: CASSFGASANEKLFF
DNA: TGTGCCAGCAGCTTTGGGGCGTCGGCTAATGAAAAACTGTTTTTT

V: TRBV28
D: TRBD2
size: few
J: TRBJ2-1
CDR3: CASSLGTSYNEQFF
DNA: TGTGCCAGCAGTTTAGGGACTAGCTACAATGAGCAGTTCTTC

V: TRBV29-1
D: TRBD1
size: -
J: TRBJ1-1
CDR3: CSGGQGNTEAFF
DNA: TGCAGCGGTGGACAGGGGAACACTGAAGCTTTCTTT

V: TRBV20-1
D: TRBD1
size: -
J: TRBJ2-4
CDR3: CSAPDRGHGYIQYF
DNA: TGCAGTGCTCCCGACAGGGGGCATGGGTACATTCAGTACTTC

V: TRBV6-6
D: TRBD1
size: many
J: TRBJ1-2
CDR3: CASSFQGERIGYTF
DNA: TGTGCCAGCAGTTTCCAGGGGGAACGAATTGGCTACACCTTC

V: TRBV3-1
D: TRBD2
size: few
J: TRBJ2-2
CDR3: CASSRGGDGTGELFF
DNA: TGTGCCAGCAGCCGGGGGGGTGATGGCACCGGGGAGCTGTTTTTT

V: TRBV20-1
D: TRBD2
size: -
J: TRBJ2-7
CDR3: CSASSAGVSYEQYF
DNA: TGCAGTGCTAGCTCGGCGGGAGTCTCCTACGAGCAGTACTTC

V: TRBV24-1
D: TRBD1
size: -
J: TRBJ2-1
CDR3: CATSDLQGASYNEQFF
DNA: TGTGCCACCAGTGATTTGCAGGGGGCCTCCTACAATGAGCAGTTCTTC

V: TRBV6-2/TRBV6-3
D: TRBD2
size: -
J: TRBJ2-1
CDR3: CASSYRAGSGRMDNEQFF
DNA: TGTGCCAGCAGTTACAGGGCGGGTAGCGGGAGAATGGACAATGAGCAGTTCTTC

V: TRBV3-1
D: -
size: -
J: TRBJ2-1
CDR3: CASSNTLPIEQFF
DNA: TGTGCCAGCAGCAACACCCTGCCCATAGAGCAGTTCTTC

V: TRBV29-1
D: -
size: -
J: TRBJ2-5
CDR3: CSVEKETQYF
DNA: TGCAGCGTTGAAAAAGAGACCCAGTACTTC

V: TRBV5-1
D: -
size: many
J: TRBJ1-1
CDR3: CASSLGVNTEAFF
DNA: TGCGCCAGCAGCTTGGGAGTGAACACTGAAGCTTTCTTT

V: TRBV7-9
D: TRBD1
size: few
J: TRBJ1-1
CDR3: CASSLRTGPYTEAFF
DNA: TGTGCCAGCAGCCTAAGGACAGGGCCCTACACTGAAGCTTTCTTT

V: TRBV10-3
D: TRBD1
size: few
J: TRBJ2-5
CDR3: CAISGQAGGKETQYF
DNA: TGTGCCATCAGTGGACAGGCAGGGGGCAAAGAGACCCAGTACTTC

V: TRBV11-1
D: -
size: -
J: TRBJ2-3
CDR3: CASSIADTQYF
DNA: TGTGCCAGCAGCATCGCGGATACGCAGTATTTT

V: TRBV20-1
D: TRBD2
size: few
J: TRBJ2-3
CDR3: CSALSGNTDTQYF
DNA: TGCAGTGCTCTTAGCGGGAACACAGATACGCAGTATTTT

V: TRBV5-1
D: -
size: -
J: TRBJ1-2
CDR3: CASSLSGNDGYTF
DNA: TGCGCCAGCAGCTTGTCAGGGAACGATGGCTACACCTTC

V: TRBV4-3
D: -
size: few
J: TRBJ2-5
CDR3: CASSQERGGQTQYF
DNA: TGCGCCAGCAGCCAAGAAAGGGGGGGACAGACCCAGTACTTC

V: TRBV24-1
D: TRBD1
size: many
J: TRBJ2-3
CDR3: CATSEAGGNTDTQYF
DNA: TGTGCCACCAGTGAGGCAGGGGGCAACACAGATACGCAGTATTTT

V: TRBV29-1
D: -
size: few
J: TRBJ2-7
CDR3: CSAARGLYEQYF
DNA: TGCAGCGCCGCCCGTGGCCTCTACGAGCAGTACTTC

V: TRBV6-5
D: TRBD2
size: -
J: TRBJ2-3
CDR3: CASSMAGGRDTQYF
DNA: TGTGCCAGCAGTATGGCGGGAGGCCGAGATACGCAGTATTTT

V: TRBV7-2
D: -
size: -
J: TRBJ2-3
CDR3: CASSLEAADTQYF
DNA: TGTGCCAGCAGCTTAGAGGCGGCTGATACGCAGTATTTT

V: TRBV28
D: -
size: many
J: TRBJ1-1
CDR3: CASSFSPADSSPPEAFF
DNA: TGTGCCAGCAGTTTTTCCCCCGCGGACAGTTCTCCACCCGAAGCTTTCTTT

V: TRBV6-1
D: TRBD1
size: -
J: TRBJ1-5
CDR3: CASTQDRGFQPQHF
DNA: TGTGCCAGCACCCAGGACAGGGGTTTTCAGCCCCAGCATTTT

V: TRBV11-2
D: -
size: many
J: TRBJ1-5
CDR3: CASSLVRGVPQHF
DNA: TGTGCCAGCAGCTTAGTGAGGGGGGTGCCCCAGCATTTT

V: TRBV7-6
D: -
size: few
J: TRBJ2-7
CDR3: CASSLEVNYEQYF
DNA: TGTGCCAGCAGCTTAGAAGTCAACTACGAGCAGTACTTC

V: TRBV7-9
D: -
size: many
J: TRBJ2-4
CDR3: CASSLVGELAKNIQYF
DNA: TGTGCCAGCAGCTTAGTGGGGGAGCTAGCCAAAAACATTCAGTACTTC